These T cell receptor beta chains were read from a single sample in a study of blood T cell repertoires in COVID-19. The assay was immunoSEQ multiplex PCR, and TCRdb's table has in-frame clones only and misses some. The table lists under 85,000 clones, roughly four fifths of them singletons. Source material: peripheral blood. Receptor source: a man younger than 45 with COVID-19, enrolled during active disease. CDR3s include the opening cysteine and the closing phenylalanine or tryptophan. A D gene is named only where the DNA matches it firmly. Clone sizes are given selectively: once, few, many, or a class where the clone is expanded.

NA	TRBD1	TRBV11-2	TRBJ2-2	TGTGCCAGCAGCCACGGGACAGGGAAGGACGGGGAGCTGTTTTTT	CASSHGTGKDGELFF
NA	NA	TRBV15	TRBJ1-1	TGTGCCACCAGCAGACCTGGGGCAGGGTTGGGCACTGAAGCTTTCTTT	CATSRPGAGLGTEAFF
NA	TRBD1	TRBV29-1	TRBJ1-4	TGCAGCGTGGGCGGGGGGACAGGGGTCTCCATTGGGGAAAAACTGTTTTTT	CSVGGGTGVSIGEKLFF
few	NA	TRBV4-1	TRBJ1-1	TGCGCCAGCAGCCTCGGTCTAGGTCGGGAAGCTTTCTTT	CASSLGLGREAFF
NA	NA	TRBV19	TRBJ1-5	TGTGCCAGTAGTTTGTCGGGGAGTCAGCCCCAGCATTTT	CASSLSGSQPQHF
NA	NA	TRBV4-1	TRBJ1-4	TGCGCCAGCTGCCTCGGGATAGGAGGGTGGGATGAAAAACTGTTTTTT	CASCLGIGGWDEKLFF
once	TRBD1	TRBV28	TRBJ1-2	TGTGCCAGCAGTATCGGACAGGGGAGGTCTGGCTACACCTTC	CASSIGQGRSGYTF
NA	NA	TRBV28	TRBJ1-5	TGTGCCAGCGGCAGGGACTTTAGCAATCAGCCCCAGCATTTT	CASGRDFSNQPQHF
NA	NA	TRBV13	TRBJ1-4	TGTGCCAGCAGCTCAGGGATCGGAAAACTGTTTTTT	CASSSGIGKLFF
NA	NA	TRBV14	TRBJ1-1	TGTGCCAGCAGCCGAGGCAGGGCGAACACTGAAGCTTTCTTT	CASSRGRANTEAFF
NA	NA	TRBV28	TRBJ1-1	TGTGCCAGCAGTTTTCCCGGCACTGAAGCTTTCTTT	CASSFPGTEAFF
NA	NA	TRBV5-1	TRBJ2-1	TGCGCCAGCAGTTGGGGACAAACAAATGAGCAGTTCTTC	CASSWGQTNEQFF
NA	NA	TRBV21-1	TRBJ2-7	TGTGCCAGCAGACCCGGGACTCAAATCAGAGGGGAGCAGTACTTC	CASRPGTQIRGEQYF
NA	NA	TRBV19	TRBJ2-1	TGTGCCAGTAGTATGGCGGGGTCCTACAATGAGCAGTTCTTC	CASSMAGSYNEQFF
NA	TRBD1	TRBV9	TRBJ2-7	TGTGCCAGCAGCGTAGGACAGGGTGCCTACGAGCAGTACTTC	CASSVGQGAYEQYF
NA	NA	TRBV7-6	TRBJ2-5	TGTGCCAGCAGCTTAACCCCGGGGGGCGGAGGAGAGACCCAGTACTTC	CASSLTPGGGGETQYF
NA	TRBD2	TRBV6-1	TRBJ2-1	TGTGCCAGCAGTGCCCAACTAGCGGGAGCCTCCTACAATGAGCAGTTCTTC	CASSAQLAGASYNEQFF
NA	NA	TRBV2	TRBJ2-2	TGTGCCAGCAGACTCCGGGACTCTTACACCGGGGAGCTGTTTTTT	CASRLRDSYTGELFF
NA	NA	TRBV10-2	TRBJ2-5	TGCGCCAGCAGTGAAAGAGGTAGCAAAGAGACCCAGTACTTC	CASSERGSKETQYF
NA	TRBD2	TRBV7-2	TRBJ2-7	TGTGCCAGCAGCCTCCAGCGGGAGATGGGTCAGTACTTC	CASSLQREMGQYF
NA	NA	TRBV9	TRBJ2-7	TGTGCCAGCAGCGTAGACGGGAGCTCTGGGGAGCAGTACTTC	CASSVDGSSGEQYF
NA	TRBD1	TRBV9	TRBJ2-6	TGTGCCAGCAGCGACCGGGACAGGGTCTCTGGGGCCAACGTCCTGACTTTC	CASSDRDRVSGANVLTF
NA	NA	TRBV7-6	TRBJ1-1	TGTGCCAGCAGCGGAGGGACGGAGAACACTGAAGCTTTCTTT	CASSGGTENTEAFF
once	NA	TRBV7-3	TRBJ2-7	TGTGCCAGCAGCTTAAACGGGTTTGCCTACGAGCAGTACTTC	CASSLNGFAYEQYF
NA	TRBD2	TRBV5-1	TRBJ2-7	TGCGCCAGCAGCTTGACTAGCGGGAGTCCAACTAGCGAGCAGTACTTC	CASSLTSGSPTSEQYF
NA	NA	TRBV15	TRBJ1-5	TGTGCCACCAGGGCAGGGAGGGTGAGGAATCAGCCCCAGCATTTT	CATRAGRVRNQPQHF
NA	TRBD1	TRBV6-4	TRBJ2-1	TGTGCCAGCAGCCAAGGACAGGGGAGTGTAAACGAGCAGTTCTTC	CASSQGQGSVNEQFF
once	TRBD2	TRBV5-1	TRBJ2-3	TGCGCCAGCACCCCAGTGGTTAGCGGGAGTATAGATACGCAGTATTTT	CASTPVVSGSIDTQYF
few	NA	TRBV6-1	TRBJ1-2	TGTGCCAGCAGTGAGGAGGTGTATGGCTACACCTTC	CASSEEVYGYTF
NA	TRBD1	TRBV6-5	TRBJ1-1	TGTGCCAGCAGTTACATGGGACAGGGCATCACTGAAGCTTTCTTT	CASSYMGQGITEAFF
NA	NA	TRBV28	TRBJ2-7	TGTGCCAGCAGTTTACGGCGGGATCCCTACGAGCAGTACTTC	CASSLRRDPYEQYF
NA	TRBD1	TRBV5-1	TRBJ1-5	TGCGCCAGCAGCTCCGGGACAGGGGTCGGGACCCAGCATTTT	CASSSGTGVGTQHF
NA	NA	TRBV11-2	TRBJ1-6	TGTGCCAGCAGCTTAGGACACAATTCACCCCTCCACTTT	CASSLGHNSPLHF
NA	TRBD2	TRBV7-9	TRBJ2-5	TGTGCCAGCAGCCAAACCCGGGGAGGGCGGCGAGAGACCCAGTACTTC	CASSQTRGGRRETQYF
NA	TRBD1	TRBV27	TRBJ1-2	TGTGCCAGCTCCGGACAGGGAGACTATGGCTACACCTTC	CASSGQGDYGYTF
few	NA	TRBV9	TRBJ2-1	TGTGCCAGCAGCGTAAATCCCAGCTCCTACAATGAGCAGTTCTTC	CASSVNPSSYNEQFF
NA	NA	TRBV6-5	TRBJ2-4	TGTGCCAGCAGTTATGGGGGGGCCAAAAACATTCAGTACTTC	CASSYGGAKNIQYF
few	NA	TRBV28	TRBJ1-2	TGTGCCAGCAGTTTATACAGACAGAGCCACTATGGCTACACCTTC	CASSLYRQSHYGYTF
few	TRBD1	TRBV4-2	TRBJ1-6	TGTGCCAGCAGCCAAGTGCGACAGGGGGCAGGTTCACCCCTCCACTTT	CASSQVRQGAGSPLHF
once	NA	TRBV3-1/TRBV3-2	TRBJ2-7	TGTGCCAGCCAGAAAAAGGGCGGGGGCGCCTACGAGCAGTACTTC	CASQKKGGGAYEQYF
NA	NA	TRBV2	TRBJ2-1	TGTGCCAGCAGAGTACGGGGGAGCTCCTACAATGAGCAGTTCTTC	CASRVRGSSYNEQFF
NA	NA	TRBV30	TRBJ1-1	TGTGCCTGGAGCGTAACAGGGCTGGGCACTGAAGCTTTCTTT	CAWSVTGLGTEAFF
NA	NA	TRBV19	TRBJ1-5	TGTGCCAGTAGTAGACAGGTAAATCAGCCCCAGCATTTT	CASSRQVNQPQHF
NA	NA	TRBV29-1	TRBJ2-3	TGCAGCGTTTCTGCGGAGTATACGCAGTATTTT	CSVSAEYTQYF
NA	NA	TRBV30	TRBJ1-1	TGTGCCTGGAGCCCTAAAGGGGAGAACACTGAAGCTTTCTTT	CAWSPKGENTEAFF
NA	TRBD2	TRBV30	TRBJ2-1	TGTGCCTGGAGTGTAGCAGGACTAGCAAAGTTCTTC	CAWSVAGLAKFF
NA	NA	TRBV10-3	TRBJ1-6	TGTGCCATCAGCCGGGACTCCAATTCACCCCTCCACTTT	CAISRDSNSPLHF
NA	NA	TRBV6-6	TRBJ2-7	TGTGCCAGCGCTGCGGGACCATACGAGCAGTACTTC	CASAAGPYEQYF
once	TRBD1	TRBV5-1	TRBJ1-5	TGCGCCAGCAGCCCCGGGACAGAACATCAGCCCCAGCATTTT	CASSPGTEHQPQHF
NA	NA	TRBV12-3/TRBV12-4	TRBJ2-7	TGTGCCAGCGCCCGGGAGAGCTCCTACGAGCAGTACTTC	CASARESSYEQYF
NA	NA	TRBV6-5	TRBJ1-6	TGTGCCAGCAGGGAGGGGACCCCAGATTATTCACCCCTCCACTTT	CASREGTPDYSPLHF
NA	NA	TRBV2	TRBJ1-1	TGTGCCAGCAGAGCGGACTTCAGGGGCCATCGGTCAGAAGCTTTCTTT	CASRADFRGHRSEAFF
NA	NA	TRBV4-3	TRBJ1-4	TGCGCCAGCAGCCAGAACGGGAATGAAAAACTGTTTTTT	CASSQNGNEKLFF
NA	TRBD2	TRBV9	TRBJ2-7	TGTGCCAGCAGCGCAGCCCCCCTAGCGGAGTACTACGAGCAGTACTTC	CASSAAPLAEYYEQYF
NA	NA	TRBV4-3	TRBJ1-2	TGCGCCAGCAGCCAAGATCGGGGTATCGGCTACACCTTC	CASSQDRGIGYTF
NA	NA	TRBV21-1	TRBJ2-7	TGTGCCAGCAGCCCCCCCCAGACTAGCGGGGGTACCTACGAGCAGTACTTC	CASSPPQTSGGTYEQYF
once	NA	TRBV27	TRBJ2-4	TGTGCCAGCAGTTTCTTAGATGATGCCAAAAACATTCAGTACTTC	CASSFLDDAKNIQYF
once	NA	TRBV27	TRBJ2-7	TGTACCAGCAGCCCCTTCAGGGGTCAAGAGCAGTACTTC	CTSSPFRGQEQYF
NA	TRBD2	TRBV9	TRBJ2-3	TGTGCCAGCAGCGCCCTCAGCGGGATCTCAGATACGCAGTATTTT	CASSALSGISDTQYF